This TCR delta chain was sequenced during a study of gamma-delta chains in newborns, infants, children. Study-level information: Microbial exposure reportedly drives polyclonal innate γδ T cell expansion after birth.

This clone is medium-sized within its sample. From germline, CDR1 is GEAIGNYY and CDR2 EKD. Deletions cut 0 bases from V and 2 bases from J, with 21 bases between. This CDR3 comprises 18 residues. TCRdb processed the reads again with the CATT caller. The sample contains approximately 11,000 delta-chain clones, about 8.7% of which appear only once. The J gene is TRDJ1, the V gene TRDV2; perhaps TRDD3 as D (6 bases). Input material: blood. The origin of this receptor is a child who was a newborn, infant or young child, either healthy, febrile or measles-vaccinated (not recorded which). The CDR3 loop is CACDTVGGGSSGTDKLIF. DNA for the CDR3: TGTGCCTGTGACACCGTGGGTGGGGGCTCCTCGGGAACCGATAAACTCATCTTT.